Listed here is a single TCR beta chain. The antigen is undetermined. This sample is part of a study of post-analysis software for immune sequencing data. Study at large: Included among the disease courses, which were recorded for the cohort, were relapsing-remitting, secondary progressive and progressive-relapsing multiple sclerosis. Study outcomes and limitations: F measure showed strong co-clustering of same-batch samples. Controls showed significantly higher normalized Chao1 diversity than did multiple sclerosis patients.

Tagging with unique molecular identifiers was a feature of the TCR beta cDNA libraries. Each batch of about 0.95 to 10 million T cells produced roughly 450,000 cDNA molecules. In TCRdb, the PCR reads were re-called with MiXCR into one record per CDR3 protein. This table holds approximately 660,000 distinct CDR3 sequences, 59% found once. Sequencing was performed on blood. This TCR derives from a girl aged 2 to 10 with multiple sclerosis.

This chain's CDR3 is CASSPRGDGEQYF. CDR3 DNA sequence: TGTGCCAGCAGCCCCCGGGGGGATGGCGAGCAGTACTTC. This chain uses TRBV7-3 with TRBJ2-7; 7 nucleotides line up with TRBD2. Germline loops: CDR1 SGHTA, CDR2 FQGTGA. The ends lost 5 bases at V and 6 bases at J; junction bases unmatched: 7. There are 13 residues in the CDR3.